These T cell receptor beta chains were read from a single sample in a study of memory CD4+ T cells and cytomegalovirus serostatus. Some clones are missing from TCRdb's copy, which holds only in-frame ones; the method was immunoSEQ multiplex PCR. The data hold about 50,000 clones, with roughly 73% observed a single time. The specimen sequenced was memory CD4+ T cells from blood. The receptors derive from an adult in good health and CMV-seronegative. CDR3s include the opening cysteine and the closing phenylalanine or tryptophan. The D gene is left open where the match is weak. Expanded clones are given a class, and other clones once, few, many or no size at all.

CDR3 DNA,CDR3 protein,V gene,D gene,J gene,clone size
TGTGCCTGGAGCCCTAGAGCCCTGGGGACGGCGAACACTGAAGCTTTCTTT,CAWSPRALGTANTEAFF,TRBV30,-,TRBJ1-1,-
TGTGCCAGCAGCGATGGCTCTGGAAACACCATATATTTT,CASSDGSGNTIYF,TRBV7-3,-,TRBJ1-3,few
TGTGCCTGGAGTTCGGACAGGTACAATGAGCAGTTCTTC,CAWSSDRYNEQFF,TRBV30,TRBD1,TRBJ2-1,-
TGTGCCAGCAGCTTACAGGGAGCGGTGGACGATGAGCAGTTCTTC,CASSLQGAVDDEQFF,TRBV7-9,-,TRBJ2-1,medium-sized
TGTGCCAGCAGCTTCGGTGGGACAGGGGGAATCGGGACCCAGTACTTC,CASSFGGTGGIGTQYF,TRBV13,TRBD1,TRBJ2-5,-
TGTGCCAGCAGCCCAGGACTAGCGGAAGAGACCCAGTACTTC,CASSPGLAEETQYF,TRBV5-4,TRBD2,TRBJ2-5,-
TGTGCCAGCGGAGAGACCCAGTACTTC,CASGETQYF,TRBV11-2,-,TRBJ2-5,-
TGTGCCTGGACCCTCTCCGGACTGAACCAAGAAAAACTGTTTTTT,CAWTLSGLNQEKLFF,TRBV30,-,TRBJ1-4,-
TGTGCCACCAGGGCTCCGAGCTCCTATAATTCACCCCTCCACTTT,CATRAPSSYNSPLHF,TRBV19,-,TRBJ1-6,-
TGTGCCAGCAGCTTAAGTGCAGGGGCCCGTAATTCACCCCTCCACTTT,CASSLSAGARNSPLHF,TRBV7-9,-,TRBJ1-6,-
TGTGCCAGCATTAGTGATAGGGTTCAGTCGGGCTACACCTTC,CASISDRVQSGYTF,TRBV11-2,-,TRBJ1-2,-
TGTGCCAGTAGTATGGATAAGGGGGCTCGCAATCAGCCCCAGCATTTT,CASSMDKGARNQPQHF,TRBV19,TRBD1,TRBJ1-5,-
TGCGCCAGCAGCTTGGCCGGCCTCACTCATGATAAGGAAGCTTTCTTT,CASSLAGLTHDKEAFF,TRBV5-1,-,TRBJ1-1,-
TGCGCCAGCAGCTTGGACGGTTTCCCCGGGGAGCTGTTTTTT,CASSLDGFPGELFF,TRBV5-1,-,TRBJ2-2,-
TGTGCCAGCTCACCACCGTATGCCTCCTACGAGCAGTACTTC,CASSPPYASYEQYF,TRBV18,-,TRBJ2-7,few
TGCAGTGCTAGAGAGAGGGAGCTCCAGCATTTT,CSARERELQHF,TRBV20-1,-,TRBJ1-5,-
TGTGCCAGCAGCTTATTGGGAACTGTGAAGACTTTCTTT,CASSLLGTVKTFF,TRBV13,-,TRBJ1-1,-
TGTGCCAGCAGCCCTGTCATACTAGCGGGGGCGGCGGATACGCAGTATTTT,CASSPVILAGAADTQYF,TRBV28,TRBD2,TRBJ2-3,few
TGTGCCAGCAGCCAAGAGGGACCAAATAGCAATCAGCCCCAGCATTTT,CASSQEGPNSNQPQHF,TRBV4-2,-,TRBJ1-5,-
TGCAGCGTTGAAGAAGGGACAAGGCCGGACGAGCAGTACTTC,CSVEEGTRPDEQYF,TRBV29-1,-,TRBJ2-7,-
TGTGCCAGCAGTGAAGTAGGGGGGTATACTGAAGCTTTCTTT,CASSEVGGYTEAFF,TRBV2,-,TRBJ1-1,-
TGTGCCAGCAGCTTCACCGGGACAGGGACCCCTTCACCCCTCCACTTT,CASSFTGTGTPSPLHF,TRBV5-5,TRBD1,TRBJ1-6,-
TGCGCCAGCAGCTTTGGCCGGAACAGGGGCACAGATACGCAGTATTTT,CASSFGRNRGTDTQYF,TRBV5-1,-,TRBJ2-3,-
TGTGCCAGCAGCTTAGACCTTGCTTCCCGAAGGGGCTACACCTTC,CASSLDLASRRGYTF,TRBV7-9,-,TRBJ1-2,-
TGCGCCAGCAGTACAGGGGGCATGGGCCTAGGGAATGAGCAGTTCTTC,CASSTGGMGLGNEQFF,TRBV5-1,TRBD1,TRBJ2-1,-
TGTGCCAGCAGCCCGCATCCCCGGGACACCTATGGCTACACCTTC,CASSPHPRDTYGYTF,TRBV5-4,-,TRBJ1-2,-
TGTGCCAGCAGCTTTAGCGGGGGGGTCGGCGAGCAGTACTTC,CASSFSGGVGEQYF,TRBV11-3,TRBD2,TRBJ2-7,-
TGTGCCAGCAGCTTAAAAGTAGCGGGGCTGAACACCGGGGAGCTGTTTTTT,CASSLKVAGLNTGELFF,TRBV7-3,TRBD2,TRBJ2-2,-
TGCAGCGCAGGAGATACTCGGGGGCCCCAGCATTTT,CSAGDTRGPQHF,TRBV29-1,-,TRBJ1-5,once
TGCGCCAGCAGCGATTCAACCCAGGCCTGGTCGGACGAGCAGTACTTC,CASSDSTQAWSDEQYF,TRBV4-3,-,TRBJ2-7,-
TGCGCCAGCAGCTTGGAAGGCAGGGCCTCGGAGGGCTATGGCTACACCTTC,CASSLEGRASEGYGYTF,TRBV5-1,-,TRBJ1-2,-
TGTGCCAGCTCGCCAGGGAATACGCAGTATTTT,CASSPGNTQYF,TRBV18,-,TRBJ2-3,-
TGTGCCAGCAGTGAACTCGCAGGCTATGGCTACACCTTC,CASSELAGYGYTF,TRBV6-1,-,TRBJ1-2,-
TGTGCCTGGAGTGGGGCACCCGGGGGCACTGAAGCTTTCTTT,CAWSGAPGGTEAFF,TRBV30,-,TRBJ1-1,few
TGTGCCAGCAGTGACAGGGTGGATGAGCAGTTCTTC,CASSDRVDEQFF,TRBV6-1,-,TRBJ2-1,-
TGTGCCAGCAGCTTAGCGGTAGGGCCGGGAGTGGGTAATTCACCCCTCCACTTT,CASSLAVGPGVGNSPLHF,TRBV7-6,-,TRBJ1-6,-
TGCGCCAGCAGCGGTGGACAGGCGAATAATTCACCCCTCCACTTT,CASSGGQANNSPLHF,TRBV5-1,TRBD1,TRBJ1-6,-
TGCGCCAGCAGCCAAGTGAACCTACTAGTACACGAGACCCAGTACTTC,CASSQVNLLVHETQYF,TRBV4-1,-,TRBJ2-5,-
TGTGCCAGCAGCCTCGCTAGCGGGGGATCCTCGCAGTACTTC,CASSLASGGSSQYF,TRBV14,TRBD2,TRBJ2-7,-
TGTGCCAGCAGCTCACACACAGGGGTGGCGCAAGCTTTCTTT,CASSSHTGVAQAFF,TRBV11-2,TRBD1,TRBJ1-1,-
TGTGCCAGCGACAGGGGAAGCACAGATACGCAGTATTTT,CASDRGSTDTQYF,TRBV6-1,TRBD1,TRBJ2-3,few